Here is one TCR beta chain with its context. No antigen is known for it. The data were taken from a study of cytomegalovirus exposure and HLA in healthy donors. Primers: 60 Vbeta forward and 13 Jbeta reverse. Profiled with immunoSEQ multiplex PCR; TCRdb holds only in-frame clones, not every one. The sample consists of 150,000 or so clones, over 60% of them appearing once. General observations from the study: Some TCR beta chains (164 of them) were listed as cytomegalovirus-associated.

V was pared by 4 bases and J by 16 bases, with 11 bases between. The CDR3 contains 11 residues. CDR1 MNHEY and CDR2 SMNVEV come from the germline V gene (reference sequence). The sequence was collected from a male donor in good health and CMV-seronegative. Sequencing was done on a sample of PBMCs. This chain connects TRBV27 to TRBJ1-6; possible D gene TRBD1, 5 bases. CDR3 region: CASSSGHPLHF. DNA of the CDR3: TGTGCCAGCAGTTCCGGACATCCTCTCCACTTT.